The 16 T cell receptor beta chains presented below share a single source sample, sequenced in a study of blood T cell repertoires in COVID-19 (dated by TCRdb to about 2020). The library was made by the immunoSEQ multiplex PCR assay. The clones in this table, taken by TCRdb from immuneACCESS, are in-frame only. Not every clone is retained; where verified, under half of the shortfall comes from an unresolved V gene, and the cause of the rest is unknown. This sample lists fewer than 150,000 clones; approximately 79% were detected once. The ten largest clones take up 2.5% to 3% of the sample. Sequencing used peripheral blood. The receptor set was obtained from a man in his fifties with acute or convalescent COVID-19.

The chain uses TRBV5-1 and TRBJ2-3; 13 bases agree with TRBD2. Germline CDR1 is SGHRS and CDR2 is YFSETQ. Unmatched junction bases numbered 7, after V lost 7 bases and J lost 8 bases. There are 14 residues in the CDR3. DNA of the CDR3: TGCGCCAGCGGAGGACTAGCGGGAGAAGGTACGCAGTATTTT. It encodes CASGGLAGEGTQYF. The full variable domain, rest sourced from reference TRBV5-1 and TRBJ2-3, is KAGVTQTPRYLIKTRGQQVTLSCSPISGHRSVSWYQQTPGQGLQFLFEYFSETQRNKGNFPGRFSGRQFSNSRSEMNVSTLELGDSALYLCASGGLAGEGTQYFGPGTRLTVL.

The chain couples TRBV29-1 to TRBJ2-1; no reliable D call. The germline V gene encodes CDR1 SQVTM and CDR2 ANQGSEA. V lost 2 bases to trimming and J lost 8 bases, with 10 bases between them. The CDR3 has 12 amino acids. CDR3 sequence: CSVEPSGYEQFF. The DNA of the CDR3 is TGCAGCGTTGAACCTAGTGGATATGAGCAGTTCTTC.

J is TRBJ2-1 and V is TRBV4-2, with 11 bases lining up with TRBD2. Germline CDR1 is LGHNA and CDR2 is YNFKEQ. The length of the CDR3 is 17 residues. V shed 4 bases and J 0 bases; nucleotides not matched to a gene: 5. CDR3 nucleotides: TGTGCCAGCAGCCGCCTTACTAGCGGGAGCTCCTACAATGAGCAGTTCTTC. Protein product: CASSRLTSGSSYNEQFF.

The rearrangement joins TRBV27 to TRBJ1-1, with D maybe TRBD1 (5 bases). Between the trimmed V and J ends, which lost 7 bases and 3 bases, there was a span of 15 bases. The germline gives CDR1 MNHEY, CDR2 SMNVEV (reference sequence). The CDR3 is made up of 14 amino acids. The CDR3 sequence: CASTPVGPDTEAFF. CDR3 DNA: TGTGCCAGCACTCCCGTGGGGCCCGACACTGAAGCTTTCTTT.

The V and J genes are TRBV3-1 (or the pseudogene TRBV3-2) and TRBJ2-1; 11 bases match TRBD2. Germline CDR1 and CDR2: LGHDT and YNNKEL (reference sequence). This CDR3 is built from 12 residues. Trimming took 1 base from V and 16 from J; bases not matched to a gene: 3. This CDR3 reads CASSQGLAGFFF. CDR3 in DNA: TGTGCCAGCAGCCAAGGACTAGCGGGATTTTTCTTC.

This chain uses TRBV6-1 with TRBJ1-5; the D gene is possibly TRBD1 (6 bases). There are 16 residues in the CDR3. Looked up from germline, CDR1 is MNHNS and CDR2 is SASEGT. V lost 2 bases to trimming and J lost 2 bases, with 13 bases between them. CDR3: CASSEFGGLGNQPQHF. CDR3 in DNA: TGTGCCAGCAGTGAATTCGGGGGGCTAGGCAATCAGCCCCAGCATTTT.

The gene calls are TRBV5-1 and TRBJ1-1; weak D call: TRBD1 (6 bases). Per the germline V gene, CDR1 is SGHRS and CDR2 is YFSETQ. Between the trimmed V and J ends, which lost 2 bases and 6 bases, there was a span of 11 bases. The CDR3 runs 13 residues. CDR3 amino acids: CASSLQQGAEAFF. As DNA, the CDR3 is TGCGCCAGCAGCTTACAACAGGGAGCTGAAGCTTTCTTT.

This clone was seen a single time. The V call is TRBV9, the J call TRBJ2-1; 7 bases align to TRBD1. CDR3 length equals 18 residues. Germline values: CDR1 SGDLS, CDR2 YYNGEE. After removal of 4 bases from V and 7 bases from J, the junction contained 20 bases not matched to a gene. The CDR3 bases are TGTGCCAGCAGCCCACCCTTGGGGGACAGTTTTAACCTTAATGAGCAGTTCTTC. Translating gives CASSPPLGDSFNLNEQFF.

The CDR3 DNA is TGTGCCAGCAGCTTAGTAGCGGGAGGAAGCACAGATACGCAGTATTTT. Amino acids: CASSLVAGGSTDTQYF. V and J are TRBV7-8 and TRBJ2-3, with 10 bases that match TRBD2. The germline V gene encodes CDR1 SGHVS and CDR2 FQNEAQ. The trim removed 1 base at V and 0 bases at J, leaving 1 base unmatched. The CDR3 has 16 residues.

The chain joins TRBV11-1 to TRBJ1-1; unclear D gene. Germline V gene sequence: CDR1 SGHAT, CDR2 FQDESV (reference sequence). Trimming stripped 3 bases from V and 5 bases from J, with 10 bases between. This CDR3 comprises 13 residues. The CDR3 DNA reads TGTGCCAGCAGCTTGAGAGGGTGGACTGAAGCTTTCTTT. Translation: CASSLRGWTEAFF.

The chain carries TRBV10-3 and TRBJ2-7; D call uncertain. Trimming cost V 0 bases and J 0 bases, with 21 bases left between them. Germline assignment: CDR1 ENHRY and CDR2 SYGVKD. The CDR3 spans 19 residues. CDR3 residues: CAISESILEPSVSSYEQYF. CDR3 nucleotides: TGTGCCATCAGTGAGTCGATCCTAGAACCCAGCGTTAGCTCCTACGAGCAGTACTTC.

The rearrangement links TRBV6-6 to TRBJ2-7; 7 nucleotides line up with TRBD2. CDR1 is MNHNY, CDR2 SVGAGI, per germline (reference sequence). The V gene end was trimmed by 8 bases and the J gene end by 0 bases; junction bases not matched to a gene: 7. The CDR3 has 14 amino acids. CDR3 sequence reads: CASGGGTDSYEQYF. In DNA form, the CDR3 reads TGTGCCAGCGGGGGGGGGACCGACTCCTACGAGCAGTACTTC.

The V gene is TRBV5-1, the J gene TRBJ1-1; D perhaps matches TRBD1 (5 bases). The CDR3 has 13 residues. V shed 4 bases and J shed 8 bases, with 15 bases lying between them. Germline CDR1 reads SGHRS; CDR2 reads YFSETQ. CDR3 in DNA: TGCGCCAGCAGCGTAGAGGCAGGGCTCGAAGCTTTCTTT. The encoded protein is CASSVEAGLEAFF.

The gene calls are TRBV27 and TRBJ2-2, with 8 bases matching TRBD1. The CDR3 extends over 15 amino acids. V dropped 6 bases and J dropped 5; count of bases not matched to a gene: 8. Looked up from germline, CDR1 is MNHEY and CDR2 is SMNVEV (reference sequence). CDR3 coding DNA: TGTGCCAGCAGCCAAGGGACAGGAGGAACCGGGGAGCTGTTTTTT. This gives the protein CASSQGTGGTGELFF.

The J gene is TRBJ2-5, the V gene TRBV11-2, with 9 bases lining up with TRBD1. This CDR3 region has 16 residues. CDR1 is SGHAT, CDR2 FQNNGV, per germline. Germline trimming cut 5 bases from V and 2 bases from J; bases unmatched to any gene: 9. The CDR3 loop is CASSVTGGARQETQYF. The CDR3 DNA is TGTGCCAGCAGCGTCACAGGGGGCGCGAGGCAAGAGACCCAGTACTTC.

This clone was observed once. The rearrangement links TRBV6-4 to TRBJ2-1, with D possibly matching TRBD1 (7 bases). CDR3 size: 15 residues. Trimming left V 4 bases short and J 2 bases short, with 12 bases between. Germline values: CDR1 MRHNA, CDR2 SNTAGT. The chain's CDR3 is CASSVQGGTYNEQFF. DNA of the CDR3: TGTGCCAGCAGTGTCCAGGGGGGAACCTACAATGAGCAGTTCTTC.